A single sample is the source of the 14 T cell receptor beta chains below, sequenced in a study of blood T cell repertoires in COVID-19. Repertoires were generated with immunoSEQ multiplex PCR, while TCRdb's copy carries only in-frame clones and drops some. The repertoire consists of about 270,000 clones, with approximately 86% occurring once and the leading ten covering about an eighth. Sequencing was performed on peripheral blood. The receptors shown here come from a woman aged 70-85 years with COVID-19, enrolled during active disease.

The V and J genes are TRBV28 and TRBJ1-5; D uncertain. Germline CDR1 reads MDHEN; CDR2 reads SYDVKM. This CDR3 has 16 residues. The germline V and J ends were trimmed by 5 bases and 2 bases, with 16 bases remaining between them. The CDR3 sequence: CASSLSPGWGNQPQHF. CDR3 in DNA: TGTGCCAGCAGTCTCTCCCCGGGTTGGGGCAATCAGCCCCAGCATTTT.

The rearrangement links TRBV5-6 to TRBJ1-1; TRBD1 is a possible D gene (6 bases). Trimming stripped 4 bases from V and 1 base from J, with 11 bases between. Germline CDR1 and CDR2: SGHDT and YYEEEE. The CDR3 extends over 14 amino acids. CDR3 region: CASSPRTANTEAFF. For the CDR3, the DNA is TGTGCCAGCAGCCCCCGGACAGCGAACACTGAAGCTTTCTTT.

The V gene is TRBV27, the J gene TRBJ2-1, with D possibly being TRBD1 (5 bases). With 6 bases removed from V and 9 bases from J, the gap between germline ends came to 9 bases. This CDR3 has 11 residues. Germline V gives CDR1 MNHEY, CDR2 SMNVEV (reference sequence). DNA for the CDR3: TGTGCCAGCAGCACAGGTGGTGAGCAGTTCTTC. The encoded protein is CASSTGGEQFF.

This clone has only one observation. This chain uses TRBV10-1 with TRBJ2-1; 7 bases map to TRBD1. CDR3 length equals 13 residues. V gave up 6 bases and J gave up 5 bases; unmatched junction bases: 4. Germline-derived CDR1 and CDR2 are WNHNN and SYGVQD (reference sequence). CDR3 sequence: CASSGQADNEQFF. The CDR3 DNA is TGCGCCAGCAGCGGACAGGCCGACAATGAGCAGTTCTTC.

The chain uses TRBV6-2 or TRBV6-3 and TRBJ2-2; D not resolved. V was pared by 2 bases and J by 2 bases, with 18 bases between. CDR1 and CDR2 (germline): MNHEY, SVGEGT. The CDR3 is 18 residues long. The CDR3 DNA sequence: TGTGCCAGCAGTTACGAATTGGGCAGGTCTTCAAACACCGGGGAGCTGTTTTTT. It yields the protein CASSYELGRSSNTGELFF.

The chain has TRBV24-1 and TRBJ2-2, with no clear D. This CDR3 contains 14 residues. Trimming pared 4 bases from V and 3 bases from J, leaving 8 bases between. Germline values: CDR1 KGHDR, CDR2 SFDVKD. CDR3 coding DNA: TGTGCCACCAGTGACGCAGAATACACCGGGGAGCTGTTTTTT. It specifies CATSDAEYTGELFF.

V usage is TRBV9 and J usage is TRBJ2-1; 10 bases align to TRBD2. The CDR3 has 19 amino acids. Germline CDR1 reads SGDLS; CDR2 reads YYNGEE. J gave up 3 bases and V 4 bases, and 16 bases lay outside the gene matches. The CDR3 sequence: CASSSRASKAGGSYNEQFF. For the CDR3, the DNA is TGTGCCAGCAGCTCACGCGCATCCAAAGCGGGGGGGAGCTACAATGAGCAGTTCTTC. Complete variable domain (other parts from reference TRBV9 and TRBJ2-1): DSGVTQTPKHLITATGQRVTLRCSPRSGDLSVYWYQQSLDQGLQFLIQYYNGEERAKGNILERFSAQQFPDLHSELNLSSLELGDSALYFCASSSRASKAGGSYNEQFFGPGTRLTVL.

The gene calls are TRBV10-3 and TRBJ1-3; D not certain. V shed 8 bases and J shed 0 bases, with 5 bases lying between them. Germline V lookup: CDR1 ENHRY, CDR2 SYGVKD. The CDR3 is 12 amino acids. DNA of the CDR3: TGTGCCATCCGGGGCTCTGGAAACACCATATATTTT. Translated: CAIRGSGNTIYF.

This clone was recorded once. This chain uses TRBV2 with TRBJ2-7; the D gene is possibly TRBD1 (6 bases). The CDR3 extends over 12 amino acids. V was shortened by 6 bases and J by 4 bases, with 10 bases between the two germline ends. The germline V gene has CDR1 SNHLY and CDR2 FYNNEI. The CDR3: CASSYQGYEQYF. The CDR3 DNA sequence: TGTGCCAGCAGCTATCAGGGGTACGAGCAGTACTTC.

This chain connects TRBV21-1 to TRBJ1-2; the D call in the table, TRBD1, was not verified against the DNA. TRBV21-1 represents a pseudogene. The CDR3 covers 18 residues. The CDR3 DNA reads TGTGCCAGCAGCAAAGGAATCACAGGGAGACTCCAGGGCTATGGCTACACCTTC. Translating gives CASSKGITGRLQGYGYTF.

V and J are TRBV5-4 and TRBJ1-6; the match to TRBD1 covers 7 bases. V was clipped by 3 bases and J by 0 bases; unmatched bases: 9. CDR1 is SGHNT, CDR2 YYREEE, per germline (reference sequence). The CDR3 runs to 18 residues. CDR3: CASSSSGGLSSYNSPLHF. The CDR3 DNA follows: TGTGCCAGCAGCTCCTCAGGGGGACTGAGCTCCTATAATTCACCCCTCCACTTT.

The chain's CDR3 is CASSLRGTGIYEQYF. DNA of the CDR3: TGTGCCAGCAGCTTAAGGGGGACAGGCATTTACGAGCAGTACTTC. The V and J genes are TRBV7-9 and TRBJ2-7; 8 positions match TRBD1. The CDR3 sequence is 15 residues long. V trimming: 2 bases; J trimming: 4 bases; junction bases outside the gene matches: 7. In germline, CDR1 is SEHNR, CDR2 FQNEAQ (reference sequence).

This clone was counted a few times. The chain employs TRBV5-1 and TRBJ2-1, with D uncertain. The CDR3 has 12 amino acids. Looked up from germline, CDR1 is SGHRS and CDR2 is YFSETQ. The germline V and J ends were trimmed by 2 bases and 8 bases, with 8 bases remaining between them. The CDR3 DNA is TGCGCCAGCAGCTTAGTCCGGGATGAGCAGTTCTTC. It yields the protein CASSLVRDEQFF.

The chain recombines TRBV28 with TRBJ2-7; 9 positions match TRBD2. After removal of 6 bases from V and 0 bases from J, the junction contained 6 bases not matched to a gene. In germline, CDR1 is MDHEN, CDR2 SYDVKM. The CDR3 totals 15 residues. The CDR3 is CASRPLAGPSYEQYF. The CDR3 DNA is TGTGCCAGCAGGCCTCTAGCGGGGCCCTCCTACGAGCAGTACTTC.